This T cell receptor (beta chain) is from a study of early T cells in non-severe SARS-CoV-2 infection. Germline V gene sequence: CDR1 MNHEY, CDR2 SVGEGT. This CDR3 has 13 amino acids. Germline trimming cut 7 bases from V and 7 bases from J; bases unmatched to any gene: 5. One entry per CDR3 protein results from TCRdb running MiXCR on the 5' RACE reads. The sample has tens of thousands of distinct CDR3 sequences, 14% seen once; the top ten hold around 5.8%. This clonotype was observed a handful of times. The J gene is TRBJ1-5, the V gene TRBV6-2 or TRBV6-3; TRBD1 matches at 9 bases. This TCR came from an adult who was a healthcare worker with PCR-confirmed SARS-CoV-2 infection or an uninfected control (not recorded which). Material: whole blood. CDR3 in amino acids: CASIPGQGQPQHF. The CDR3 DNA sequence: TGTGCCAGCATTCCGGGACAGGGACAGCCCCAGCATTTT.